The rows below give T cell receptor beta chains drawn from one sample of a study of chemoradiotherapy in HPV16-positive cancers. Assay: immunoSEQ multiplex PCR; the TCRdb copy retains only in-frame clones and omits some. In the table there are over a thousand clones, over 80% of which are singletons. The sequences come from tumor tissue, collected from a patient who underwent chemoradiotherapy. All receptors come from a human donor with HPV-associated anogenital cancer. The CDR3 runs from the conserved cysteine through the conserved F or W. Fields, in order: V gene, clone size, J gene, D gene, CDR3 protein, CDR3 DNA. A D gene is named only where the DNA matches it firmly. A clone size is listed for some rows: how often the clone was seen (once, few, many), or a class if it is expanded.

V: TRBV6-1; size: NA; J: TRBJ1-1; D: TRBD1; CDR3: CASSRGSTEAFF; DNA: TGTGCCAGTTCCAGGGGGTCAACTGAAGCTTTCTTT
V: TRBV6-1; size: NA; J: TRBJ1-6; D: NA; CDR3: CASRQPVRSNSPLHF; DNA: TGTGCCAGCCGGCAGCCAGTAAGGAGTAATTCACCCCTCCACTTT
V: TRBV19; size: few; J: TRBJ1-1; D: TRBD1; CDR3: CASSGTGVGTEAFF; DNA: TGTGCCAGTAGTGGGACAGGGGTTGGCACTGAAGCTTTCTTT
V: TRBV7-2; size: NA; J: TRBJ2-5; D: TRBD1; CDR3: CASSLSPYPTGEETQYF; DNA: TGTGCCAGCAGCTTAAGCCCTTACCCGACAGGGGAAGAGACCCAGTACTTC
V: TRBV6-5; size: NA; J: TRBJ1-1; D: TRBD1; CDR3: CATQGQGALTEAFF; DNA: TGTGCCACCCAGGGACAGGGGGCCCTCACTGAAGCTTTCTTT
V: TRBV7-2; size: NA; J: TRBJ2-1; D: TRBD1; CDR3: CASSFNGQGNSDEQFF; DNA: TGTGCCAGCAGCTTTAATGGACAGGGGAATAGCGATGAGCAGTTCTTC
V: TRBV7-6; size: NA; J: TRBJ1-4; D: TRBD1; CDR3: CASSPLSTGLGLGEKLFF; DNA: TGTGCCAGCAGCCCCCTTTCGACAGGGCTCGGGTTAGGCGAAAAACTGTTTTTT
V: TRBV28; size: NA; J: TRBJ1-4; D: TRBD1; CDR3: CASSGQGAGGTNEKLFF; DNA: TGTGCCAGCTCAGGACAGGGGGCAGGTGGAACTAATGAAAAACTGTTTTTT
V: TRBV7-2; size: NA; J: TRBJ1-3; D: NA; CDR3: CASSLGSGSGNTIYF; DNA: TGTGCCAGCAGCTTAGGGAGCGGCTCTGGAAACACCATATATTTT
V: TRBV2; size: NA; J: TRBJ1-2; D: NA; CDR3: CASSESSLLQDGYTF; DNA: TGTGCCAGCAGTGAGTCGAGCCTTCTTCAGGATGGCTACACCTTC
V: TRBV10-3; size: NA; J: TRBJ1-1; D: TRBD1; CDR3: CASGKGQENTEAFF; DNA: TGTGCCTCGGGAAAGGGACAGGAGAACACTGAAGCTTTCTTT
V: TRBV19; size: NA; J: TRBJ2-5; D: TRBD1; CDR3: CASSVGQGVETQYF; DNA: TGTGCCAGTAGTGTAGGACAGGGGGTGGAGACCCAGTACTTC
V: TRBV18; size: NA; J: TRBJ1-3; D: TRBD1; CDR3: CASSQNRGAGNTIYF; DNA: TGTGCCAGCTCACAGAACAGGGGTGCTGGAAACACCATATATTTT
V: TRBV5-1; size: NA; J: TRBJ2-5; D: TRBD2; CDR3: CASSLTSGAKETQYF; DNA: TGCGCCAGCAGCTTGACTAGCGGGGCCAAAGAGACCCAGTACTTC
V: TRBV5-4; size: once; J: TRBJ1-2; D: TRBD1; CDR3: CASSLEARGDGYTF; DNA: TGTGCCAGCAGCTTGGAGGCCAGGGGGGATGGCTACACCTTC
V: TRBV11-1; size: NA; J: TRBJ2-1; D: NA; CDR3: CASSLDNEQFF; DNA: TGTGCCAGCAGCTTAGACAATGAGCAGTTCTTC
V: TRBV6-5; size: once; J: TRBJ1-1; D: NA; CDR3: CASSYTRGRNTEAFF; DNA: TGTGCCAGCAGTTACACGAGGGGAAGGAACACTGAAGCTTTCTTT
V: TRBV5-4; size: NA; J: TRBJ1-1; D: NA; CDR3: CASSPAGGAATNTEAFF; DNA: TGTGCCAGCAGCCCGGCGGGGGGTGCAGCCACGAACACTGAAGCTTTCTTT
V: TRBV19; size: NA; J: TRBJ2-1; D: NA; CDR3: CASTFQGMNEQFF; DNA: TGTGCCAGTACTTTTCAGGGGATGAATGAGCAGTTCTTC
V: TRBV6-1; size: NA; J: TRBJ2-7; D: TRBD1; CDR3: CASTDRGFYEQYF; DNA: TGTGCCAGCACCGACAGGGGTTTCTACGAGCAGTACTTC
V: TRBV11-3; size: NA; J: TRBJ2-3; D: NA; CDR3: CASSFGTDTQYF; DNA: TGTGCCAGCAGCTTCGGCACAGATACGCAGTATTTT
V: TRBV5-6; size: NA; J: TRBJ2-7; D: TRBD2; CDR3: CASSSGLSSYEQYF; DNA: TGTGCCAGCAGCTCGGGACTATCCTCCTACGAGCAGTACTTC
V: TRBV20-1; size: NA; J: TRBJ1-2; D: TRBD1; CDR3: CSARADRGHTF; DNA: TGCAGTGCTAGAGCGGACAGGGGCCACACCTTC
V: TRBV7-9; size: NA; J: TRBJ1-3; D: NA; CDR3: CASSSDSSGNTIYF; DNA: TGTGCCAGCAGCTCGGACAGCTCTGGAAACACCATATATTTT